A single sample gave rise to the 17 T cell receptor beta chains below, sequenced in a study of T cells in Graves' hyperthyroidism and ophthalmopathy. Amplified regions were TCR beta CDR3 sequences from RNA transcripts. Initially, a first-round RT-PCR of the TCR CDR3 employed the HTBI primer set. TCRdb passed the multiplex PCR reads through MiXCR, listing each CDR3 protein once. The data contain a few hundred thousand distinct CDR3 sequences, about a sixth of them seen just once; the ten biggest clones take up 2.5% to 4%. Material: blood. The origin of the receptors is a woman in her thirties or forties with Graves' ophthalmopathy.

This clonotype was seen many times. The V gene is TRBV28, the J gene TRBJ1-2; weak D call: TRBD1 (5 bases). In germline, CDR1 is MDHEN, CDR2 SYDVKM. The CDR3 has 13 amino acids. The V and J ends lost 5 bases and 4 bases respectively, with 11 bases between them. In DNA form, the CDR3 reads TGTGCCAGCAGTACCGGGACGGTCTATGGCTACACCTTC. Translating gives CASSTGTVYGYTF.

At least ten counts were recorded for this clonotype. This sequence joins TRBV28 and TRBJ2-3, with no clear D. Germline assignment: CDR1 MDHEN and CDR2 SYDVKM. The CDR3 has 13 residues. V gave up 6 bases and J gave up 2 bases, with 9 bases separating them. The chain's CDR3 is CASRRVNTDTQYF. CDR3 bases: TGTGCCAGCAGAAGAGTTAACACAGATACGCAGTATTTT.

This clonotype was observed at least ten times. The J gene is TRBJ2-5, the V gene TRBV5-1; the match to TRBD2 covers 15 bases. Germline V lookup: CDR1 SGHRS, CDR2 YFSETQ. This CDR3 is built from 17 residues. The junction had 6 bases not matched to a gene; V was cut back by 2 bases and J by 4 bases. The CDR3 nucleotides are TGCGCCAGCAGCTTCCGGACTAGCGGGAGGGCCGCAGAGACCCAGTACTTC. Its protein is CASSFRTSGRAAETQYF.

Ten or more counts support this clonotype. The chain employs TRBV20-1 and TRBJ2-7, with 14 nucleotides matching TRBD2. V shed 2 bases, J shed 5 bases, and the junction held 8 bases outside the gene matches. CDR3 length: 16 amino acids. CDR1 DFQATT and CDR2 SNEGSKA come from the germline V gene (reference sequence). CDR3 coding DNA: TGCAGTGCTAGACGGACTAGCGGGAGGAGAGGGAACGAGCAGTACTTC. This sequence encodes CSARRTSGRRGNEQYF.

This clonotype has a count of ten or more. One end of the junction is discordant with germline, which a read error may explain. The rearrangement links TRBV10-1 to TRBJ2-1, with 12 bases aligning to TRBD2. The V gene's germline CDR1 is WNHNN and CDR2 SYGVQD (reference sequence). This CDR3 is 20 amino acids long. The CDR3 nucleotides read TGCGTCCAACCCCCTCGGCCGGGACTAGCGGGTTTTCCATCCTCCAATGAGCAGTTCTTC. As protein: CVQPPRPGLAGFPSSNEQFF.

In its sample, this clonotype was seen many times. CDR3 coding DNA: TGTGCCAGCAGTTGGGGCAGGGAGGATTCACCCCTCCACTTT. Protein sequence: CASSWGREDSPLHF. This rearrangement joins TRBV28 to TRBJ1-6; TRBD1 might be the D (5 bases). V shed 4 bases and J shed 8 bases, with 12 bases lying between them. Germline CDR1 MDHEN, CDR2 SYDVKM. The CDR3 extends over 14 amino acids.

This clonotype was counted many times. The chain uses TRBV18 and TRBJ2-3; D gene ambiguous. The V and J ends lost 1 base and 6 bases respectively, with 17 bases between them. Per germline, CDR1 KGHSH and CDR2 LQKENI. The CDR3 has 16 amino acids. The CDR3 spells CASSPQKGQKLDTQYF. The CDR3, as DNA: TGTGCCAGCTCACCACAAAAGGGCCAGAAGTTGGATACGCAGTATTTT.

The chain employs TRBV11-2 and TRBJ2-7; possible D gene TRBD1, 6 bases. The germline gives CDR1 SGHAT, CDR2 FQNNGV. V was shortened by 1 base and J by 6 bases, with 19 bases between the two germline ends. The CDR3 is 16 amino acids. The DNA of the CDR3 is TGTGCCAGCAGCTTAGCCCCACAAACAGGGCTCGGCGAGCAGTACTTC. This codes for CASSLAPQTGLGEQYF.

This clonotype was counted between two and nine times. The genes are TRBV19 and TRBJ1-2, with no clear D. V dropped 5 bases and J dropped 2 bases, with 15 bases sitting between them. The CDR3 totals 15 residues. Germline lookup yields CDR1 LNHDA and CDR2 SQIVND (reference sequence). The CDR3, as DNA: TGTGCCAGTAGTCCGGGCTGGGAGGCGAACTATGGCTACACCTTC. Residues: CASSPGWEANYGYTF. Together with reference TRBV19 and TRBJ1-2, the CDR3 gives the full variable domain: DGGITQSPKYLFRKEGQNVTLSCEQNLNHDAMYWYRQDPGQGLRLIYYSQIVNDFQKGDIAEGYSVSREKKESFPLTVTSAQKNPTAFYLCASSPGWEANYGYTFGSGTRLTVV.

This clonotype showed up many times. This chain uses TRBV2 with TRBJ2-5; D unclear. This CDR3 comprises 13 residues. Germline CDR1 is SNHLY and CDR2 is FYNNEI. The ends were cut back, 2 bases at V and 4 bases at J, with 8 bases in the middle. The CDR3 coding sequence is TGTGCCAGCAGTGAACTCCGGGTAGAGACCCAGTACTTC. This sequence encodes CASSELRVETQYF.

This clonotype has more than one count but fewer than ten. The V and J genes are TRBV27 and TRBJ2-2; no definite D call. Trimming stripped 0 bases from V and 0 bases from J, with 11 bases between. Germline-derived CDR1 and CDR2 are MNHEY and SMNVEV (reference sequence). The CDR3 totals 17 residues. The CDR3 loop is CASSLSWITANTGELFF. The CDR3 coding sequence is TGTGCCAGCAGTTTATCATGGATTACCGCGAACACCGGGGAGCTGTTTTTT.

V and J are TRBV20-1 and TRBJ1-5, with D perhaps matching TRBD1 (5 bases). V was cut by 3 bases and J by 7 bases, with 19 bases left in between. Germline values: CDR1 DFQATT, CDR2 SNEGSKA (reference sequence). The CDR3 spans 15 residues. The CDR3 loop reads CSARGDIVGGQPQHF. The CDR3, as DNA: TGCAGTGCTAGGGGGGATATTGTAGGTGGGCAGCCCCAGCATTTT.

This clonotype occurred a few times. The chain joins TRBV29-1 to TRBJ1-2; D is ambiguous. CDR1 and CDR2 from the germline V gene are SQVTM and ANQGSEA. V gave up 2 bases and J gave up 2 bases, with 6 bases separating them. The CDR3 has 12 amino acids. CDR3 region: CSVEQQNYGYTF. As DNA, the CDR3 is TGCAGCGTTGAACAGCAAAACTATGGCTACACCTTC.

This clonotype was recorded at least ten times. The chain combines TRBV6-5 with TRBJ1-1, with 9 positions matching TRBD1. Losses at the gene ends were 0 bases for V and 6 bases for J; bases not matched to a gene: 2. CDR3 length equals 14 residues. In germline, CDR1 is MNHEY, CDR2 SVGAGI. In DNA form, the CDR3 reads TGTGCCAGCAGTTACTCGGGACAGGGCGCTGAAGCTTTCTTT. Translation gives CASSYSGQGAEAFF.

This rearrangement joins TRBV4-1 to TRBJ1-4; D is unclear. Germline CDR1 and CDR2: MGHRA and YSYEKL. V lost 6 bases and J lost 4, with 12 bases in between. The CDR3 sequence is 14 residues long. In nucleotides, the CDR3 is TGCGCCAGCAGATTACCGGGCTTTAATGAAAAACTGTTTTTT. Translated: CASRLPGFNEKLFF.

This clonotype was seen a handful of times. The gene calls are TRBV5-1 and TRBJ2-1; 8 positions agree with TRBD1. This CDR3 is 16 amino acids long. V was clipped by 1 base and J by 6 bases; unmatched bases: 9. CDR1 is SGHRS, CDR2 YFSETQ, per germline. CDR3 amino acids: CASSLNGDRTGNEQFF. The DNA for the CDR3 is TGCGCCAGCAGCTTGAATGGGGACAGGACGGGCAATGAGCAGTTCTTC. The whole variable domain, remainder taken from reference TRBV5-1 and TRBJ2-1, is KAGVTQTPRYLIKTRGQQVTLSCSPISGHRSVSWYQQTPGQGLQFLFEYFSETQRNKGNFPGRFSGRQFSNSRSEMNVSTLELGDSALYLCASSLNGDRTGNEQFFGPGTRLTVL.

This clonotype was counted only a few times. The V call is TRBV29-1, the J call TRBJ2-1, with 9 bases that match TRBD2. CDR1 is SQVTM and CDR2 is ANQGSEA in the germline V gene. Losses at the gene ends were 4 bases for V and 7 bases for J; bases not matched to a gene: 8. The CDR3 covers 14 residues. The CDR3 nucleotides are TGCAGCGTTGTAGGGCGGGGGGGAATAAATGAGCAGTTCTTC. Translation: CSVVGRGGINEQFF.